One sample yielded the 13 T cell receptor beta chains listed below, sequenced in a study of shared clonotypes between healthy human individuals. The assay was immunoSEQ multiplex PCR, and TCRdb's table has in-frame clones only and misses some. The repertoire holds around 1.9 million clones, around 93% seen once, with less than 2% in the top ten. It was CD45RO-negative cells, positively selected for CCR7, that made up naive CD8 cells, with terminally differentiated effector memory CD45RA+ cells excluded. The sequencing input was naive CD8+ T cells from PBMCs. The receptors shown here come from a man between 18 and 29 years old in good health. Some clones in this sample may be carry-over from other donors' samples.

The table lists this clone with a count of one. The chain joins TRBV9 to TRBJ2-7; unclear D gene. The CDR3 is made up of 15 amino acids. Per germline, CDR1 SGDLS and CDR2 YYNGEE. V lost 0 bases, J lost 2 bases, and 12 bases lay in between. As DNA, the CDR3 is TGTGCCAGCAGCGTAGATATGGGATTTGCCTACGAGCAGTACTTC. It codes for CASSVDMGFAYEQYF.

This clone has a handful of counts. The rearrangement links TRBV7-9 to TRBJ2-2; 10 bases line up with TRBD1. This CDR3 region has 15 residues. Per germline, CDR1 SEHNR and CDR2 FQNEAQ (reference sequence). Unmatched junction bases numbered 4, after V lost 6 bases and J lost 3 bases. CDR3 DNA: TGTGCCAGCAGACGACAGGGGGCGGACACCGGGGAGCTGTTTTTT. As protein: CASRRQGADTGELFF.

This clone was detected only once. This sequence joins TRBV10-2 and TRBJ2-3; no clear D. Per the germline V gene, CDR1 is WSHSY and CDR2 is SAAADI. This CDR3 contains 13 residues. V was pared by 1 base and J by 6 bases, with 8 bases between. For the CDR3, the DNA is TGCGCCAGCAGTGAGTACCCCCGCGATACGCAGTATTTT. Encoded protein: CASSEYPRDTQYF.

CDR3 DNA sequence: TGTGCCAGCAGCTTATCGCAGGGGGGAGATGGCTACACCTTC. This encodes CASSLSQGGDGYTF. The rearrangement uses TRBV7-9 and TRBJ1-2; 7 bases are shared with TRBD1. The V segment lost 2 bases and the J segment 6 bases; nucleotides outside the gene matches: 6. Germline CDR1 is SEHNR and CDR2 is FQNEAQ (reference sequence). The length of the CDR3 is 14 residues. Using reference TRBV7-9 and TRBJ1-2 for the parts outside the CDR3, the full variable domain is DTGVSQNPRHKITKRGQNVTFRCDPISEHNRLYWYRQTLGQGPEFLTYFQNEAQLEKSRLLSDRFSAERPKGSFSTLEIQRTEQGDSAMYLCASSLSQGGDGYTFGSGTRLTVV.

V and J are TRBV28 and TRBJ1-4; D perhaps matches TRBD1 (5 bases). The CDR3 length is 14 residues. V gave up 6 bases and J gave up 6 bases, with 14 bases separating them. CDR1 is MDHEN and CDR2 is SYDVKM in the germline V gene. DNA of the CDR3: TGTGCCAGCAGGCTCGACAGAGATGATGAAAAACTGTTTTTT. Amino acids: CASRLDRDDEKLFF.

This chain joins TRBV19 and TRBJ1-5; a possible D gene is TRBD1 (5 bases). The CDR3 length is 15 residues. Germline V gives CDR1 LNHDA, CDR2 SQIVND (reference sequence). The V gene lost 5 bases and the J gene lost 0 bases, with 11 bases spanning the gap. CDR3 coding DNA: TGTGCCAGTAGTCCGGGACGCGTTAGCAATCAGCCCCAGCATTTT. Protein product: CASSPGRVSNQPQHF.

This chain joins TRBV11-2 and TRBJ2-7, with a possible D match to TRBD1 (6 bases). CDR1 is SGHAT, CDR2 FQNNGV, per germline. This CDR3 has 14 residues. Trimming shortened V by 3 bases and J by 3 bases, and 12 bases separated the two germline ends. CDR3 loop: CASSFRGWDYEQYF. DNA for the CDR3: TGTGCCAGCAGCTTCAGGGGTTGGGACTACGAGCAGTACTTC.

This clone has just one count. This chain joins TRBV9 and TRBJ1-4; D may be TRBD1 (6 bases). The CDR3 sequence is 17 residues long. CDR1 is SGDLS and CDR2 is YYNGEE in the germline V gene. The V end was cut by 4 bases, the J end by 0 bases, with 16 bases between. CDR3 sequence reads: CASSISQGIATNEKLFF. In DNA, the CDR3 is TGTGCCAGCAGCATATCACAGGGCATAGCAACTAATGAAAAACTGTTTTTT.

The rearrangement links TRBV5-4 to TRBJ2-7, with no clear D. Germline CDR1 and CDR2: SGHNT and YYREEE (reference sequence). The CDR3 contains 15 residues. Trimming took off 1 base at V and 2 bases at J, with 13 bases between the two ends. CDR3 in amino acids: CASSLKLETAYEQYF. The CDR3 nucleotides read TGTGCCAGCAGCTTGAAGTTGGAAACGGCCTACGAGCAGTACTTC.

This clone has just a few counts. V is TRBV7-9 and J is TRBJ1-1; 7 bases are a match to TRBD1. This CDR3 spans 13 amino acids. J gave up 5 bases and V 5 bases, and 5 bases lay outside the gene matches. Germline CDR1 and CDR2: SEHNR and FQNEAQ (reference sequence). The CDR3 here is CASSTTGVTEAFF. The CDR3 nucleotides are TGTGCCAGCAGCACCACAGGGGTGACTGAAGCTTTCTTT.

V and J are TRBV6-1 and TRBJ2-7; D is uncertain. This CDR3 comprises 15 residues. Germline V gives CDR1 MNHNS, CDR2 SASEGT. Trimming pared 1 base from V and 2 bases from J, leaving 12 bases between. CDR3 coding DNA: TGTGCCAGCAGTGAAGGGCTAGGAACCACCTACGAGCAGTACTTC. It codes for CASSEGLGTTYEQYF.

In regard to this clone: This same CDR3 is encoded by further DNA sequences in the sample. CDR3 nucleotides: TGTGCCAGCAGGGGGCGGGGCAATCAGCCCCAGCATTTT. It is translated as CASRGRGNQPQHF. V is TRBV2 and J is TRBJ1-5, with D tentatively TRBD1 (5 bases). The CDR3 spans 13 residues. Per germline, CDR1 SNHLY and CDR2 FYNNEI. V shed 6 bases and J shed 2 bases, with 8 bases lying between them.

The genes are TRBV7-9 and TRBJ2-5; D call uncertain. The V and J ends lost 5 bases and 4 bases respectively, with 8 bases between them. This CDR3 is built from 12 residues. Looked up from germline, CDR1 is SEHNR and CDR2 is FQNEAQ (reference sequence). CDR3 protein: CASSPSPETQYF. The CDR3 DNA reads as TGTGCCAGCAGCCCCAGTCCAGAGACCCAGTACTTC.